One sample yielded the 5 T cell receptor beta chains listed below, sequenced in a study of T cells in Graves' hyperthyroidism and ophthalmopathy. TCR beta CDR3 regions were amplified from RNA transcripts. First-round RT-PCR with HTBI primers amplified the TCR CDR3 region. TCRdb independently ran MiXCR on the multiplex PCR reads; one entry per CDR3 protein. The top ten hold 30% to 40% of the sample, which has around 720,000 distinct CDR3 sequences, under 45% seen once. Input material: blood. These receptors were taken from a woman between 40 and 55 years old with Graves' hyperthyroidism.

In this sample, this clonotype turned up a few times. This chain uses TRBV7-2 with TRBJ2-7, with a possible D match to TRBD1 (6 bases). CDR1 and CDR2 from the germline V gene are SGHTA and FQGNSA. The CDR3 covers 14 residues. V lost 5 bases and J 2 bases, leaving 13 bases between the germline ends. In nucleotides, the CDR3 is TGTGCCAGCAGCGCCTCAGGACAGCCCTACGAGCAGTACTTC. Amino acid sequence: CASSASGQPYEQYF.

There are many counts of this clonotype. The CDR3 nucleotides read TGCGCCAGCAGCCCCGCCGGGACAGGGGAAGCTACAGATGGCTACACCTTC. Its protein is CASSPAGTGEATDGYTF. This chain links TRBV5-1 with TRBJ1-2, with 10 bases that match TRBD1. This CDR3 has 17 amino acids. Germline trimming cut 4 bases from V and 6 bases from J; bases unmatched to any gene: 15. The germline CDR1 and CDR2 sequences are SGHRS and YFSETQ.

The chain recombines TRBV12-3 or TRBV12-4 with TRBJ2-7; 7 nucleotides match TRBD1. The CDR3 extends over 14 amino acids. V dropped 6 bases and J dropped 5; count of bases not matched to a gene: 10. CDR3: CASRSGTDPDEQYF. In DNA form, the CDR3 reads TGTGCCAGCAGGTCTGGGACAGATCCCGACGAGCAGTACTTC.

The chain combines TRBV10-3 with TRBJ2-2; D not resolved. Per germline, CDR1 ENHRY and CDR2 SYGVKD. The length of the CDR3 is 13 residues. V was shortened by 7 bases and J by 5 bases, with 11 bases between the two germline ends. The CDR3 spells CAITLGPTGELFF. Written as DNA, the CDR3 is TGTGCCATCACCTTGGGCCCGACCGGGGAGCTGTTTTTT.

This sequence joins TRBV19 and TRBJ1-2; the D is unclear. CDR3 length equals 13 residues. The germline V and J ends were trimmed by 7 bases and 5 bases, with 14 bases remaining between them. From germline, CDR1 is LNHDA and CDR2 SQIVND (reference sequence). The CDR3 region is CASTPVHRYGYTF. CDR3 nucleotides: TGTGCCAGTACCCCCGTTCACCGATATGGCTACACCTTC.